This T cell receptor (beta chain) was captured in a study of T-cell memory formation after mild COVID-19. Findings and limits, study-wide: Pre-infection memory held some responding clones, suggesting pre-existing cross-reactive T cells responded. The authors left the SARS-CoV-2 specificity of second-wave clones peaking on day 37 unconfirmed. For contracting clones, CD4+ ones sat mainly in CM and EM, CD8+ in EMRA.

Constant-segment primers and 5'RACE yielded cDNA libraries for TCR alpha and TCR beta, each carrying sample barcodes and UMIs. MiXCR, run by TCRdb on the 5' RACE reads, gives a single entry per CDR3 protein. The data show around 340,000 distinct CDR3 sequences, approximately 15% seen once. This clonotype appeared a few times. Its antigen remains unknown. The receptor was derived from a man aged 18 to 29 who had mild COVID-19 (a few samples of this study predate the infection). Cell type and time point are not known. Sequenced sample: PBMCs or a T cell subset sorted from them (not recorded which).

This CDR3 reads CASRAGTSPYEQYF. The CDR3 bases are TGTGCCAGCAGAGCCGGGACTAGCCCCTACGAGCAGTACTTC. The V gene is TRBV12-3 or TRBV12-4, the J gene TRBJ2-7; 9 bases match TRBD2. The trim removed 6 bases at V and 2 bases at J, leaving 5 bases unmatched. The CDR3 sequence is 14 residues long.